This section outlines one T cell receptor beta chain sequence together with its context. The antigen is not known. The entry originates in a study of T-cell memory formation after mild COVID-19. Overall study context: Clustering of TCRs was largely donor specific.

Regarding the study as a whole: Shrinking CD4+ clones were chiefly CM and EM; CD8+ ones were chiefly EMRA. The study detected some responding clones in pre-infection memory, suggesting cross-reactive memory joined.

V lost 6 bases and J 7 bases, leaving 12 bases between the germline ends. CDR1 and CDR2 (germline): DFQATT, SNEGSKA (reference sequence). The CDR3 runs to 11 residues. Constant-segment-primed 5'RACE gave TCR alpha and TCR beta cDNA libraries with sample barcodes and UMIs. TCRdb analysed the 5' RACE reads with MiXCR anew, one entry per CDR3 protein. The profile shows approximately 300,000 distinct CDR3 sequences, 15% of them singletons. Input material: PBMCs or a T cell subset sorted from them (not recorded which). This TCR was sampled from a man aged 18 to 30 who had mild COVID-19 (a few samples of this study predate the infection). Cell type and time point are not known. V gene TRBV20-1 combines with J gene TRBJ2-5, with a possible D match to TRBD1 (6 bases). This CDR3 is CSAQGLLTQYF. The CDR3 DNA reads TGCAGTGCCCAGGGGTTACTGACCCAGTACTTC.